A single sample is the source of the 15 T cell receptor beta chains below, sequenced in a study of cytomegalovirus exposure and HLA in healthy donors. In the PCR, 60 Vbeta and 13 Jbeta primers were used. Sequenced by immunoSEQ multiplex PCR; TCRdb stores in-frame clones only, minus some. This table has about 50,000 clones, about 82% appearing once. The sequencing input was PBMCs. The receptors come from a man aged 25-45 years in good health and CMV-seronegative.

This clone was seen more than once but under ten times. The CDR3 sequence: CASSQGTASNQPQHF. CDR3 in DNA: TGCGCCAGCAGCCAGGGCACAGCTAGCAATCAGCCCCAGCATTTT. The chain has TRBV4-3 and TRBJ1-5; D remains ambiguous. The CDR3 is made up of 15 amino acids. Trimming pared 3 bases from V and 0 bases from J, leaving 9 bases between. CDR1 and CDR2 from the germline V gene are LGHNA and YSLEER.

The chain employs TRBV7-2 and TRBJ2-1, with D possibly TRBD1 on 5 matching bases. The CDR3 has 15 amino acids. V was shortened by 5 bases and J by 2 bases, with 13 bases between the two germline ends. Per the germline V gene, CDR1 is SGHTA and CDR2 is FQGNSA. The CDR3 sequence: CASSTVGLTYNEQFF. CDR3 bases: TGTGCCAGCAGCACCGTGGGGCTGACCTACAATGAGCAGTTCTTC.

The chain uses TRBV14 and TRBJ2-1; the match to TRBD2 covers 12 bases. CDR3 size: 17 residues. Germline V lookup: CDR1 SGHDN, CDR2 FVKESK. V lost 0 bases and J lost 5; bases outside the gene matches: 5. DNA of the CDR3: TGTGCCAGCAGCCAAGACGCTAGCGGGAGGGCCAACAATGAGCAGTTCTTC. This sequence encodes CASSQDASGRANNEQFF.

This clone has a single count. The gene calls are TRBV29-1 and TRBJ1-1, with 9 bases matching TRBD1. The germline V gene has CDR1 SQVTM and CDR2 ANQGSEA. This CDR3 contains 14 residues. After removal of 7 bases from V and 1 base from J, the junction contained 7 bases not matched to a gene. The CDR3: CSGALQGANTEAFF. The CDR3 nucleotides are TGCAGCGGGGCTCTACAGGGGGCGAACACTGAAGCTTTCTTT.

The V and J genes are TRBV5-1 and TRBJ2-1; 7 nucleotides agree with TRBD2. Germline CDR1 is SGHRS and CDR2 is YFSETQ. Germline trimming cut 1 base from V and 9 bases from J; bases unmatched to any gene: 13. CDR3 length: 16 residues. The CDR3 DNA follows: TGCGCCAGCAGCTTGTCGTCTAGCGGACCTCGGGGTGAGCAGTTCTTC. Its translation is CASSLSSSGPRGEQFF.

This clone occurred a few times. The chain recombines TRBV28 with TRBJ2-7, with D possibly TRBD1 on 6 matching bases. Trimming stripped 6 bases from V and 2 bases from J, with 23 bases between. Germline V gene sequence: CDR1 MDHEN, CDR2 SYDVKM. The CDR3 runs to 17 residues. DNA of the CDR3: TGTGCCAGCAGCCTATCTTACTTGGGGACAATAACCTACGAGCAGTACTTC. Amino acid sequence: CASSLSYLGTITYEQYF.

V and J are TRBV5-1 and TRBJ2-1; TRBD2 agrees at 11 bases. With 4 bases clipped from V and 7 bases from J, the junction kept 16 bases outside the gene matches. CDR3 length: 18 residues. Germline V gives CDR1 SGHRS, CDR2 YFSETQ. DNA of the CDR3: TGCGCCAGCAGCGCTGCTAGCGGGGGGCCGCGTGGGGGTAATGAGCAGTTCTTC. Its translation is CASSAASGGPRGGNEQFF. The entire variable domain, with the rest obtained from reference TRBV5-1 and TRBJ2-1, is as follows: KAGVTQTPRYLIKTRGQQVTLSCSPISGHRSVSWYQQTPGQGLQFLFEYFSETQRNKGNFPGRFSGRQFSNSRSEMNVSTLELGDSALYLCASSAASGGPRGGNEQFFGPGTRLTVL.

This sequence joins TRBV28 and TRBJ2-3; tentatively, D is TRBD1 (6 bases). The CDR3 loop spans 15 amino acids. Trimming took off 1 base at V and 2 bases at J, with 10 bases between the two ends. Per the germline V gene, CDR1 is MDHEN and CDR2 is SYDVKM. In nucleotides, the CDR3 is TGTGCCAGCAGTTTATTCAGGGGAACCACAGATACGCAGTATTTT. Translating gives CASSLFRGTTDTQYF.

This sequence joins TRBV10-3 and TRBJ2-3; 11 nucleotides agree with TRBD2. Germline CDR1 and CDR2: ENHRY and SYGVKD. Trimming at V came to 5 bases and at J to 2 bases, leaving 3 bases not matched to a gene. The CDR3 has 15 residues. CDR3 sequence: CAISLGLAVTDTQYF. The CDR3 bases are TGTGCCATCAGTCTGGGACTAGCGGTCACAGATACGCAGTATTTT.

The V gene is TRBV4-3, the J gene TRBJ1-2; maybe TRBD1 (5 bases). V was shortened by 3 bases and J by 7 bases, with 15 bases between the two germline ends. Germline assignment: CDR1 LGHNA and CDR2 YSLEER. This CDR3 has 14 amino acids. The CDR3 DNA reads TGCGCCAGCAGCCAGTCGGGTACAGGTTCTGGCTACACCTTC. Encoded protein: CASSQSGTGSGYTF.

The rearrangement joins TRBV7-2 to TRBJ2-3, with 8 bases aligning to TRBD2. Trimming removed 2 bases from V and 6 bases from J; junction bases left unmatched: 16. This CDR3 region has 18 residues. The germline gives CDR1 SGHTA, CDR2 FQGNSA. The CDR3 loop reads CASSLQFPAGANKDTQYF. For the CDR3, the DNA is TGTGCCAGCAGCTTACAATTTCCAGCGGGGGCAAACAAGGATACGCAGTATTTT.

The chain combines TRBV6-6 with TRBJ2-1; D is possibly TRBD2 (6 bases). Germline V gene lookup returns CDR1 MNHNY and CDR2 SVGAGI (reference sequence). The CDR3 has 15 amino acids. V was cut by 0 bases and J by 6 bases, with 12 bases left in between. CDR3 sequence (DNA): TGTGCCAGCAGTTACTCGGCGGGGACGGGCAATGAGCAGTTCTTC. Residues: CASSYSAGTGNEQFF.

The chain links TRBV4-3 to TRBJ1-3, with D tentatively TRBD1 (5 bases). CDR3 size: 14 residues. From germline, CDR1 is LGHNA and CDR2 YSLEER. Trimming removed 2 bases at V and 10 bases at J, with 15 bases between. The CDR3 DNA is TGCGCCAGCAGCCAACTCACGCCCGGGGGGACCATATATTTT. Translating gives CASSQLTPGGTIYF.

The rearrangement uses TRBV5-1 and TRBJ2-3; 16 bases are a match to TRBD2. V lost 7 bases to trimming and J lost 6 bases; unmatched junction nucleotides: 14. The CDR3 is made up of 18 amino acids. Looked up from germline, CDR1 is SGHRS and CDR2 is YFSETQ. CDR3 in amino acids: CASAGTSGGARGVDTQYF. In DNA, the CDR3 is TGCGCCAGCGCCGGGACTAGCGGGGGGGCCCGAGGAGTGGATACGCAGTATTTT.

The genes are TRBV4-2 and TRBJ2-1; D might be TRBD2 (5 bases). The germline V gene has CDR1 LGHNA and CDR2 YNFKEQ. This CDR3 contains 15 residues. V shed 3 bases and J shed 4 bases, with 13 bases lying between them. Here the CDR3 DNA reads TGTGCCAGCAGCCACGGATCCCTAGCTTACAATGAGCAGTTCTTC. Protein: CASSHGSLAYNEQFF.